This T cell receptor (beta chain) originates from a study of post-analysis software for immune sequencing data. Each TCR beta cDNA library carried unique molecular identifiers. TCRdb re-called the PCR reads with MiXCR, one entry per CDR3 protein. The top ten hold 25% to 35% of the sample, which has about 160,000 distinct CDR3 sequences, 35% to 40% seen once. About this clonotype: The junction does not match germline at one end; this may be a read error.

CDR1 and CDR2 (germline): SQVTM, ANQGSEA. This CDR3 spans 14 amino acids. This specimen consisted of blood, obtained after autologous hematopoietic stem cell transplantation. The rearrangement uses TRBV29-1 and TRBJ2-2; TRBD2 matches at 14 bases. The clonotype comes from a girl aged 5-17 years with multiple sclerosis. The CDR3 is CSVGLAGEAGGLFF. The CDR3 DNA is TGCAGCGTGGGACTAGCGGGAGAGGCCGGGGGGCTGTTTTTT.